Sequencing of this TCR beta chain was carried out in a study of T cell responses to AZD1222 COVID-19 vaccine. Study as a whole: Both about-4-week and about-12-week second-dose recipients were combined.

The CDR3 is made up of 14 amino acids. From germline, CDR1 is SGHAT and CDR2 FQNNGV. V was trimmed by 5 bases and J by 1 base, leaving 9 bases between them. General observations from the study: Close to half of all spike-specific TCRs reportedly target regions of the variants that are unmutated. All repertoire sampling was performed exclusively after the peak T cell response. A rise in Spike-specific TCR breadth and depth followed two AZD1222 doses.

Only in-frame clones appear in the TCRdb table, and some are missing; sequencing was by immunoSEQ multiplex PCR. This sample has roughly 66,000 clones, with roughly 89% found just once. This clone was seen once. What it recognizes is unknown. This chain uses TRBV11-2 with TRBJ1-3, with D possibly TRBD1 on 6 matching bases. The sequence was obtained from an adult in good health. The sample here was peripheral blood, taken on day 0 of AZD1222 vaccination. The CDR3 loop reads CASSQGFSGNTIYF. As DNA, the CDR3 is TGTGCCAGCAGCCAGGGGTTTTCTGGAAACACCATATATTTT.